Below are 28 T cell receptor beta chains sequenced from a single sample in a study of vaccination and CD4 T cells after COVID-19. Treatment described: roughly 11-day PBMC culture with coronavirus spike peptide pools or control peptides (ViraFEST assay). These receptors have no known antigen. The assay that was used to sequence DNA from cultured CD4+ T cells was the Oncomine TCR Beta short-read assay. One entry per CDR3 protein results from TCRdb running MiXCR on the PCR reads. The sample lists approximately 6,000 distinct CDR3 sequences, 50% to 65% seen once, with 22% in the top ten. The source material was CD4+ T cells from blood, cultured in vitro. The source of these receptors is a human donor who had recovered from COVID-19.

The rearrangement joins TRBV6-1 to TRBJ2-5, with D tentatively TRBD2 (6 bases). The CDR3 covers 15 residues. With 5 bases removed from V and 7 bases from J, the gap between germline ends came to 20 bases. CDR1 is MNHNS, CDR2 SASEGT, per germline. DNA of the CDR3: TGTGCCAGCAGTCAGACTAGGGAGATGGGAGGGACCCAGTACTTC. It codes for CASSQTREMGGTQYF.

The genes are TRBV12-3 or TRBV12-4 and TRBJ1-5; maybe TRBD1 (6 bases). The CDR3 runs 16 residues. The V end was cut by 1 base, the J end by 5 bases, with 15 bases between. This CDR3 reads CASSLDNRVADQPQHF. The CDR3 DNA reads TGTGCCAGCAGTTTAGATAACAGGGTAGCGGATCAGCCCCAGCATTTT.

The chain combines TRBV4-3 with TRBJ2-2, with D maybe TRBD2 (5 bases). The V gene's germline CDR1 is LGHNA and CDR2 YSLEER. The CDR3 length is 16 residues. V lost 2 bases, J lost 0 bases, and 10 bases lay in between. CDR3 coding DNA: TGCGCCAGCAGCCAACTCCTGACTACGAACACCGGGGAGCTGTTTTTT. This translates into CASSQLLTTNTGELFF.

This chain connects TRBV7-3 to TRBJ2-1, with D perhaps TRBD2 (5 bases). Per germline, CDR1 SGHTA and CDR2 FQGTGA. The CDR3 covers 17 residues. V was trimmed by 3 bases and J by 1 base, leaving 16 bases between them. In nucleotides, the CDR3 is TGTGCCAGCAGCTTCCGGGGTTCGACCTTTTCCTACAATGAGCAGTTCTTC. Translated: CASSFRGSTFSYNEQFF.

The V gene is TRBV7-2, the J gene TRBJ1-5, with TRBD1 identical over 8 bases. The germline CDR1 and CDR2 sequences are SGHTA and FQGNSA. The CDR3 length is 14 residues. V was clipped by 5 bases and J by 6 bases; unmatched bases: 6. Here the CDR3 reads CASSPGQGPQPQHF. As DNA, the CDR3 is TGTGCCAGCAGCCCAGGACAGGGACCTCAGCCCCAGCATTTT.

In its sample, this clonotype was seen a few times. The chain employs TRBV20-1 and TRBJ1-1, with D hard to call. This CDR3 has 15 residues. Germline V gives CDR1 DFQATT, CDR2 SNEGSKA (reference sequence). Deletions cut 0 bases from V and 1 base from J, with 12 bases between. CDR3 in amino acids: CSARDRLRRNTEAFF. In DNA, the CDR3 is TGCAGTGCTAGAGACCGTCTCAGGCGGAACACTGAAGCTTTCTTT.

V and J are TRBV10-3 and TRBJ2-2, with TRBD1 matching over 8 bases. The CDR3 covers 13 residues. Per germline, CDR1 ENHRY and CDR2 SYGVKD. J was trimmed by 1 base and V by 10 bases; bases with no gene match: 2. The DNA for the CDR3 is TGTGCCACCGGGACAGGGAACACCGGGGAGCTGTTTTTT. Its translation: CATGTGNTGELFF.

The J gene is TRBJ2-1, the V gene TRBV28; 10 bases align to TRBD2. Germline V gene sequence: CDR1 MDHEN, CDR2 SYDVKM. The CDR3 contains 15 residues. After removal of 2 bases from V and 4 bases from J, the junction contained 2 bases not matched to a gene. CDR3 loop: CASSLTSGVYNEQFF. The DNA of the CDR3 is TGTGCCAGCAGTTTAACTAGCGGGGTTTACAATGAGCAGTTCTTC.

This clonotype has just a few counts. The chain carries TRBV12-3 or TRBV12-4 and TRBJ1-1; D ambiguous. This CDR3 comprises 14 residues. Trimming took off 3 bases at V and 1 base at J, with 9 bases between the two ends. CDR3 sequence reads: CASSFQASNTEAFF. CDR3 bases: TGTGCCAGCAGTTTTCAGGCGTCGAACACTGAAGCTTTCTTT.

The chain is built from TRBV7-2 and TRBJ1-3; D perhaps matches TRBD1 (5 bases). Germline CDR1 SGHTA, CDR2 FQGNSA. The V gene lost 5 bases and the J gene lost 0 bases, with 11 bases spanning the gap. This CDR3 region has 15 residues. DNA of the CDR3: TGTGCCAGCAGCCAACAGGCTCACTCTGGAAACACCATATATTTT. This codes for CASSQQAHSGNTIYF.

The chain uses TRBV6-1 and TRBJ1-4, with no clear D. Germline CDR1 is MNHNS and CDR2 is SASEGT. V dropped 0 bases and J dropped 7 bases, with 6 bases sitting between them. The CDR3 runs to 13 residues. Written as DNA, the CDR3 is TGTGCCAGCAGTGAAGCCTACGGTGAAAAACTGTTTTTT. Its protein is CASSEAYGEKLFF.

In this sample, this clonotype is medium-sized. This chain joins TRBV30 and TRBJ2-7; D may correspond to TRBD1 or TRBD2 (5 bases each). Germline-derived CDR1 and CDR2 are GTSNPN and SVGIG (reference sequence). Trimming took off 0 bases at V and 2 bases at J, with 11 bases between the two ends. CDR3 size: 14 residues. The CDR3 loop is CAWSVTQGPYEQYF. The CDR3 bases are TGTGCCTGGAGTGTTACGCAGGGACCCTACGAGCAGTACTTC.

The CDR3 protein is CASSYQSETYEQYF. In DNA, the CDR3 is TGTGCCAGCAGTTACCAGTCGGAAACCTACGAGCAGTACTTC. This chain links TRBV6-5 with TRBJ2-7; unclear D gene. Germline-derived CDR1 and CDR2 are MNHEY and SVGAGI. The V gene lost 2 bases and the J gene lost 2 bases, with 10 bases spanning the gap. This CDR3 has 14 residues.

The table lists this clonotype with a few counts. The chain joins TRBV10-1 to TRBJ2-3; no definite D call. The CDR3 is made up of 14 amino acids. Germline values: CDR1 WNHNN, CDR2 SYGVQD (reference sequence). With 2 bases removed from V and 0 bases from J, the gap between germline ends came to 6 bases. Here the CDR3 DNA reads TGCGCCAGCAGTGAGCGACCGAGCACAGATACGCAGTATTTT. Its protein is CASSERPSTDTQYF.

This chain joins TRBV7-2 and TRBJ2-2; 7 bases align to TRBD1. The CDR3 runs to 16 residues. V was clipped by 0 bases and J by 5 bases; unmatched bases: 6. Germline CDR1 is SGHTA and CDR2 is FQGNSA. DNA of the CDR3: TGTGCCAGCAGCTTAGCGCTCAACAGGGGTACCGGGGAGCTGTTTTTT. Translation: CASSLALNRGTGELFF.

By sample fraction, this clonotype is large. The rearrangement uses TRBV2 and TRBJ2-3; 10 bases agree with TRBD1. The CDR3 sequence is 14 residues long. J was trimmed by 12 bases and V by 1 base; bases with no gene match: 7. CDR1 SNHLY and CDR2 FYNNEI come from the germline V gene. CDR3 sequence: CASSEVGDRGLQYF. CDR3 bases: TGTGCCAGCAGTGAAGTTGGCGACAGGGGGCTCCAGTATTTT.

The gene calls are TRBV2 and TRBJ1-1; D unresolved. V gave up 4 bases and J gave up 3 bases, with 9 bases separating them. Germline CDR1 is SNHLY and CDR2 is FYNNEI. This CDR3 contains 13 residues. The CDR3 DNA sequence: TGTGCCAGCAGTGGACGGCCCGACACTGAAGCTTTCTTT. Translation gives CASSGRPDTEAFF.

This chain links TRBV27 with TRBJ1-5; D not certain. Germline CDR1 MNHEY, CDR2 SMNVEV (reference sequence). The CDR3 has 13 amino acids. Trimming took off 2 bases at V and 7 bases at J, with 9 bases between the two ends. The CDR3 reads CASSLRVGQPQHF. In DNA, the CDR3 is TGTGCCAGCAGTTTAAGAGTAGGACAGCCCCAGCATTTT.

This chain uses TRBV7-2 with TRBJ1-3; D is possibly TRBD1 (5 bases). This CDR3 has 17 residues. Germline CDR1 SGHTA, CDR2 FQGNSA. Trimming pared 2 bases from V and 4 bases from J, leaving 18 bases between. The CDR3 is CASSLTPARGFGNTIYF. The CDR3 DNA follows: TGTGCCAGCAGCTTAACCCCCGCGAGGGGATTCGGAAACACCATATATTTT.

The chain joins TRBV7-2 to TRBJ2-3; 7 positions match TRBD2. Germline loops: CDR1 SGHTA, CDR2 FQGNSA. The CDR3 consists of 18 residues. The V gene end was trimmed by 1 base and the J gene end by 2 bases; junction bases not matched to a gene: 12. CDR3 nucleotides: TGTGCCAGCAGCTTAGTAGGCGGGAGTCCTCTGAACACAGATACGCAGTATTTT. This sequence encodes CASSLVGGSPLNTDTQYF.

This chain joins TRBV11-2 and TRBJ1-5; no firm D call. Trimming shortened V by 5 bases and J by 1 base, and 6 bases separated the two germline ends. This CDR3 is built from 13 residues. CDR1 and CDR2 (germline): SGHAT, FQNNGV. The CDR3: CASSRESNQPQHF. DNA for the CDR3: TGTGCCAGCAGCCGAGAAAGCAATCAGCCCCAGCATTTT.

The rearrangement uses TRBV7-8 and TRBJ1-6, with 9 bases fitting TRBD1. This CDR3 has 15 residues. The junction had 8 bases not matched to a gene; V was cut back by 5 bases and J by 9 bases. The germline V gene has CDR1 SGHVS and CDR2 FQNEAQ. The CDR3 DNA follows: TGTGCCAGCAGCCCTAGACAGGGGGATACTTCACCCCTCCACTTT. It encodes CASSPRQGDTSPLHF.

The chain combines TRBV27 with TRBJ2-5, with 10 bases fitting TRBD2. CDR3 length: 16 amino acids. Germline lookup yields CDR1 MNHEY and CDR2 SMNVEV (reference sequence). The V and J ends lost 4 bases and 5 bases, in that order; junction bases with no gene match: 10. The CDR3 region has the DNA TGTGCCAGCAGTTCAAATAGCGGGAGGCCTTGGGAGACCCAGTACTTC. It yields the protein CASSSNSGRPWETQYF.

The chain uses TRBV11-3 and TRBJ2-5, with D possibly called TRBD1 or TRBD2 (5 bases each). Per the germline V gene, CDR1 is SGHNT and CDR2 is YENEEA. This CDR3 has 16 residues. V gave up 1 base and J gave up 5 bases, with 17 bases separating them. CDR3 coding DNA: TGTGCCAGCAGCTTAGTAAGAGGGGTAAAGGGGGAGACCCAGTACTTC. It translates to CASSLVRGVKGETQYF.

V usage is TRBV6-1 and J usage is TRBJ2-2; D call uncertain. The germline gives CDR1 MNHNS, CDR2 SASEGT. The V end was cut by 7 bases, the J end by 5 bases, with 8 bases between. The CDR3 sequence is 12 residues long. The CDR3 DNA reads TGTGCCAGCAACCGTTTGACCGGGGAGCTGTTTTTT. Amino acids: CASNRLTGELFF.

This clonotype was detected only a few times. This chain links TRBV7-2 with TRBJ2-2, with 7 bases identical to TRBD2. The V gene's germline CDR1 is SGHTA and CDR2 FQGNSA. Trimming cost V 1 base and J 3 bases; bases outside gene matches: 8. The length of the CDR3 is 17 residues. The CDR3 DNA is TGTGCCAGCAGCTTAGGGAGGGGTCTAGCGGACACCGGGGAGCTGTTTTTT. Protein product: CASSLGRGLADTGELFF.

The rearrangement uses TRBV4-1 and TRBJ2-3; 12 nucleotides line up with TRBD2. Trimming took 2 bases from V and 6 from J; bases not matched to a gene: 12. CDR3 size: 18 residues. Germline lookup yields CDR1 MGHRA and CDR2 YSYEKL. This chain's CDR3 is CASSQLGLAGPGRDTQYF. CDR3 nucleotides: TGCGCCAGCAGCCAACTAGGACTAGCGGGGCCAGGGAGGGATACGCAGTATTTT.

This clonotype appeared once. V and J are TRBV27 and TRBJ2-7; D not certain. The CDR3 is made up of 14 amino acids. The germline V and J ends were trimmed by 2 bases and 1 base, with 9 bases remaining between them. Germline CDR1 reads MNHEY; CDR2 reads SMNVEV (reference sequence). The CDR3 DNA reads as TGTGCCAGCAGTTTAGGGCGCAGATCCTACGAGCAGTACTTC. Its protein product is CASSLGRRSYEQYF.